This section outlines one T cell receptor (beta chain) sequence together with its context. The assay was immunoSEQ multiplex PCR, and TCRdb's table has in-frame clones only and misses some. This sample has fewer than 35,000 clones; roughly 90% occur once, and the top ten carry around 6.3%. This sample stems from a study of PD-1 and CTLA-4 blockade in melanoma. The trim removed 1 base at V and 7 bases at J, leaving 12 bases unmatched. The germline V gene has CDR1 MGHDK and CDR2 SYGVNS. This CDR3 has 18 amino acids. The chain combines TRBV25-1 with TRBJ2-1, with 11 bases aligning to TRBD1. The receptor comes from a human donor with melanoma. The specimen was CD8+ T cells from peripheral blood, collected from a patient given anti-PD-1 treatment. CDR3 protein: CASSELRGGQGARNEQFF. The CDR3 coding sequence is TGTGCCAGCAGTGAATTAAGAGGAGGACAGGGGGCTAGGAATGAGCAGTTCTTC.